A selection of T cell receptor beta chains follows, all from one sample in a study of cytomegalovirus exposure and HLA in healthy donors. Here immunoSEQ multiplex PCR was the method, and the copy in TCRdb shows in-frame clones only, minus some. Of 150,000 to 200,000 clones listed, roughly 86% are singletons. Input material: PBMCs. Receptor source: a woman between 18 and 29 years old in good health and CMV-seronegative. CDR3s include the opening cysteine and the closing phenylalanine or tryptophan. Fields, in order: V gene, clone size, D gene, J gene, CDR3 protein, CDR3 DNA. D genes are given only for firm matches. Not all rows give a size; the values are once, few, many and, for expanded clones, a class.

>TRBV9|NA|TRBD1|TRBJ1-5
CASSGGGTGNQPQHF
TGTGCCAGCAGCGGAGGAGGGACAGGGAATCAGCCCCAGCATTTT
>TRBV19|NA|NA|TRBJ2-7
CASSIPGPYEQYF
TGTGCCAGTAGTATTCCAGGCCCCTACGAGCAGTACTTC
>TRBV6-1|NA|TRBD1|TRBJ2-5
CASSGDRDGTQYF
TGTGCCAGCAGTGGGGACAGGGACGGGACCCAGTACTTC
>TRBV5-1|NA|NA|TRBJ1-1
CASSLASQGQGTEAFF
TGCGCCAGCAGCTTGGCTTCCCAGGGGCAGGGCACTGAAGCTTTCTTT
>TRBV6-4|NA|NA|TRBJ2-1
CASSAGSSNEQFF
TGTGCCAGCAGTGCGGGGAGTAGCAATGAGCAGTTCTTC
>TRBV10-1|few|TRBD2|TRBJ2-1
CASSESTSGAYNEQFF
TGCGCCAGCAGTGAGTCGACTAGCGGGGCCTACAATGAGCAGTTCTTC
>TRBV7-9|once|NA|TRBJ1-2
CSSSLASPPGMWGYTF
TGTTCCAGCAGCTTAGCCTCCCCCCCAGGCATGTGGGGCTACACCTTC
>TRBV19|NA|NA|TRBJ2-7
CASTLSGGPSYEQYF
TGTGCCAGTACCCTCAGCGGCGGACCCTCCTACGAGCAGTACTTC
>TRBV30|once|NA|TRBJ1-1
CAWSPGIGNTEAFF
TGTGCCTGGAGTCCGGGGATCGGGAACACTGAAGCTTTCTTT
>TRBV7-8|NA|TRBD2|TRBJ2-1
CASSLALGGTSGYNEQFF
TGTGCCAGCAGCTTAGCGCTGGGGGGGACTAGCGGATACAATGAGCAGTTCTTC
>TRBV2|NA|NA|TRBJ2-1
CASSGGLGVNEQFF
TGTGCCAGCAGCGGGGGTTTGGGGGTGAATGAGCAGTTCTTC
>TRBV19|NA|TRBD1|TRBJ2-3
CASSTGQGNTQYF
TGTGCCAGTAGTACGGGACAGGGGAATACGCAGTATTTT
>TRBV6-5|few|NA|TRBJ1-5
CASSPWGGSNQPQHF
TGTGCCAGCAGCCCCTGGGGAGGTAGCAATCAGCCCCAGCATTTT
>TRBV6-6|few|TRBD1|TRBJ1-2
CASRQDRHWGYTF
TGTGCCAGCAGACAGGACAGGCATTGGGGCTACACCTTC
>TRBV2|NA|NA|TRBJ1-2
CASSEGLFDGYTF
TGTGCCAGCAGTGAGGGACTTTTCGACGGCTACACCTTC
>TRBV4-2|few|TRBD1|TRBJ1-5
CASRGQGGQPQHF
TGTGCCAGCAGGGGACAGGGCGGGCAGCCCCAGCATTTT
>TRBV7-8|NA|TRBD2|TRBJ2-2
CASTPRGGQNTGELFF
TGTGCCAGCACGCCGCGGGGGGGCCAAAACACCGGGGAGCTGTTTTTT